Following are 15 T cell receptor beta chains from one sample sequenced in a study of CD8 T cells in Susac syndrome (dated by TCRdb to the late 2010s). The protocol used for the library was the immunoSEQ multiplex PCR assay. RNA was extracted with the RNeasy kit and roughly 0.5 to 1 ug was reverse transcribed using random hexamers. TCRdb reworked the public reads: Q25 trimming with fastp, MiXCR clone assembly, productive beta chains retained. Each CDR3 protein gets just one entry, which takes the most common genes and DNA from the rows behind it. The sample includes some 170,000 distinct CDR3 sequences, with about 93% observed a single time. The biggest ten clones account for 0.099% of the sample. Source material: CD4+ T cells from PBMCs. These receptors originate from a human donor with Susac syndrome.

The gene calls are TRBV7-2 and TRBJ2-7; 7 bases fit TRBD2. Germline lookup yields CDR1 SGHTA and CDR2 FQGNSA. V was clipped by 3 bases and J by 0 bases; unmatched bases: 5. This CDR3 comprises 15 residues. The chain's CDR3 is CASSLRLAASYEQYF. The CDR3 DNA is TGTGCCAGCAGCTTGAGGCTAGCGGCCTCCTACGAGCAGTACTTC.

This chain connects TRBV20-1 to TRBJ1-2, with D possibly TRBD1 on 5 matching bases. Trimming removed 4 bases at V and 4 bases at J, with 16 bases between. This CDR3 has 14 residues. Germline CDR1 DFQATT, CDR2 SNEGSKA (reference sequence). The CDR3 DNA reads TGCAGTGCTACTACGGCGGGGCGGGCCTATGGCTACACCTTC. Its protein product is CSATTAGRAYGYTF.

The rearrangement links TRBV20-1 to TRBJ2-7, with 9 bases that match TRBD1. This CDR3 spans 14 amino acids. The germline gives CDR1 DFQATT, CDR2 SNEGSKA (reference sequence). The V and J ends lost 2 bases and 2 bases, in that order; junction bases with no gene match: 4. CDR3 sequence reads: CSARKTGGTYEQYF. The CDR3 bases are TGCAGTGCTAGAAAGACAGGGGGGACCTACGAGCAGTACTTC.

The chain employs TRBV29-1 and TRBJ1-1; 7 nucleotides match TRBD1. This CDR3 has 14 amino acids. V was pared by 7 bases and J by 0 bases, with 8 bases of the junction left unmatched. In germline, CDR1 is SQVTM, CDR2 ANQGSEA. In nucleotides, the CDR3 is TGCAGCGCCCAGGGGGGGGGAGTGAACACTGAAGCTTTCTTT. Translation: CSAQGGGVNTEAFF.

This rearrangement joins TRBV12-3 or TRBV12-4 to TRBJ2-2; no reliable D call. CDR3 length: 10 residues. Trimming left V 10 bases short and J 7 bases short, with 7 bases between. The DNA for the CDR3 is TGTGCCACCACGGACGGGGAGCTGTTTTTT. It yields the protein CATTDGELFF.

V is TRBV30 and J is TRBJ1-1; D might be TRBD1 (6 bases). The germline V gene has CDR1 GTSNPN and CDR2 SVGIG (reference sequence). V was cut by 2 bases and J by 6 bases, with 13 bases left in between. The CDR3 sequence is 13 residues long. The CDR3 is CAWSKQGAPEAFF. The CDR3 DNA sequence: TGTGCCTGGAGTAAACAGGGAGCCCCTGAAGCTTTCTTT.

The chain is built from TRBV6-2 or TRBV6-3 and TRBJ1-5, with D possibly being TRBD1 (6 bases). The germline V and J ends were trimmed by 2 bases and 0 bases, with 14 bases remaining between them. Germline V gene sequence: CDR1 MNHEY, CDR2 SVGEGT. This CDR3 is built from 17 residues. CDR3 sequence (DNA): TGTGCCAGCAGTTACGGGACAACGTACCTTAGCAATCAGCCCCAGCATTTT. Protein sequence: CASSYGTTYLSNQPQHF.

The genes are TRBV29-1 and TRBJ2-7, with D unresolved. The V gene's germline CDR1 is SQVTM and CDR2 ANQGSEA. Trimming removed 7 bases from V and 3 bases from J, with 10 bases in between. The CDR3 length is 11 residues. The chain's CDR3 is CSAGSFYEQYF. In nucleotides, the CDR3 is TGCAGCGCCGGGTCCTTCTACGAGCAGTACTTC.

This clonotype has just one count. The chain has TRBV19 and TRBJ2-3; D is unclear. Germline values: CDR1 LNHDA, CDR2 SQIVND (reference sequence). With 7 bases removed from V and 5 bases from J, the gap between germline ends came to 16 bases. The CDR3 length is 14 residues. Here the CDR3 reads CASKPTDQGDTQYF. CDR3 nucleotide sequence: TGTGCCAGTAAACCCACGGACCAAGGAGATACGCAGTATTTT. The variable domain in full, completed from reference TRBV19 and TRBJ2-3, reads DGGITQSPKYLFRKEGQNVTLSCEQNLNHDAMYWYRQDPGQGLRLIYYSQIVNDFQKGDIAEGYSVSREKKESFPLTVTSAQKNPTAFYLCASKPTDQGDTQYFGPGTRLTVL.

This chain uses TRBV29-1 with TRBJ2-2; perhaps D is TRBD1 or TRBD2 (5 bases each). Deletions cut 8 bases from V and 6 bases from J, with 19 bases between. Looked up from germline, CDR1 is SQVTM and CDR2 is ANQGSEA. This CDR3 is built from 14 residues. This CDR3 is CSLRDPTGSGELFF. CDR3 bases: TGCAGCCTCCGGGACCCCACAGGTTCCGGGGAGCTGTTTTTT.

CDR3 sequence (DNA): TGCAGTGCTGAGGCGGGAGCGGGAGATTTCTCCTACGAGCAGTACTTC. As protein: CSAEAGAGDFSYEQYF. The rearrangement links TRBV20-1 to TRBJ2-7; 8 bases align to TRBD2. This CDR3 contains 16 residues. V lost 5 bases, J lost 0 bases, and 12 bases stayed unmatched. The germline gives CDR1 DFQATT, CDR2 SNEGSKA (reference sequence).

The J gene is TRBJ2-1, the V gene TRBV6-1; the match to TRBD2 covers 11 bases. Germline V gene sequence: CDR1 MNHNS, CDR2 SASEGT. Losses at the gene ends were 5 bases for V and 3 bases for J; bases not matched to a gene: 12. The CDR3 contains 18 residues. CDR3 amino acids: CASSHTDLSGGDYNEQFF. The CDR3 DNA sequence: TGTGCCAGCAGTCATACCGACCTTAGCGGGGGGGACTACAATGAGCAGTTCTTC.

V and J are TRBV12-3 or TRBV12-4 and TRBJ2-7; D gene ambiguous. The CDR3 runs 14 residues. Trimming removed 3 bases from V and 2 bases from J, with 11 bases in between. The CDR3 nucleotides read TGTGCCAGCAGTTTTGTTTCCACGGCCTACGAGCAGTACTTC. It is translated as CASSFVSTAYEQYF.

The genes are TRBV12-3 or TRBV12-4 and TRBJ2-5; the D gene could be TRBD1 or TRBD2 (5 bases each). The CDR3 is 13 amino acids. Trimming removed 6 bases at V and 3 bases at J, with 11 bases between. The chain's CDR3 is CASRPGTEETQYF. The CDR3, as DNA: TGTGCCAGCAGGCCCGGGACGGAAGAGACCCAGTACTTC.

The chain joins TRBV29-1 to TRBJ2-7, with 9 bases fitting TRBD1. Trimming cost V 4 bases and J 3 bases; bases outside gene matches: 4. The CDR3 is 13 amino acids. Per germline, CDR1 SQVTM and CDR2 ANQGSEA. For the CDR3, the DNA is TGCAGCGTTGGACAGGGGGACCGCTACGAGCAGTACTTC. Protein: CSVGQGDRYEQYF.